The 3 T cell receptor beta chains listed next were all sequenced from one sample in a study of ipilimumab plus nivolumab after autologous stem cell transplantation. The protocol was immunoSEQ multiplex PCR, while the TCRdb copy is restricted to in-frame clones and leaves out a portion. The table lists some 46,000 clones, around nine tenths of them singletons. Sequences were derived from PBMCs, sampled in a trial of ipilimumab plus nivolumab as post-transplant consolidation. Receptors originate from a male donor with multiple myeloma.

CDR3 sequence: CASSLPGVSYEQYF. In DNA, the CDR3 is TGTGCCAGCAGTTTACCAGGGGTCTCCTACGAGCAGTACTTC. This chain links TRBV28 with TRBJ2-7; D is possibly TRBD1 (6 bases). The V and J ends lost 2 bases and 0 bases respectively, with 8 bases between them. The CDR3 is 14 amino acids. The germline CDR1 and CDR2 sequences are MDHEN and SYDVKM.

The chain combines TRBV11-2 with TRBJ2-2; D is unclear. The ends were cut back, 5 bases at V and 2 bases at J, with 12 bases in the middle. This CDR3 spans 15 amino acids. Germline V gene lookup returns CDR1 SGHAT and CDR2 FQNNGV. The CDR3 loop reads CASSTGPVNTGELFF. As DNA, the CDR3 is TGTGCCAGCAGCACCGGTCCAGTCAACACCGGGGAGCTGTTTTTT. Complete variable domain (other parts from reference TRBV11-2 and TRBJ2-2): EAGVAQSPRYKIIEKRQSVAFWCNPISGHATLYWYQQILGQGPKLLIQFQNNGVVDDSQLPKDRFSAERLKGVDSTLKIQPAKLEDSAVYLCASSTGPVNTGELFFGEGSRLTVL.

CDR3 amino acids: CASRPGQSTDTQYF. DNA of the CDR3: TGCGCCAGCAGACCGGGACAAAGCACAGATACGCAGTATTTT. V is TRBV5-1 and J is TRBJ2-3; possible D gene TRBD1, 6 bases. In germline, CDR1 is SGHRS, CDR2 YFSETQ. This CDR3 is 14 amino acids long. V was pared by 5 bases and J by 0 bases, with 10 bases between.